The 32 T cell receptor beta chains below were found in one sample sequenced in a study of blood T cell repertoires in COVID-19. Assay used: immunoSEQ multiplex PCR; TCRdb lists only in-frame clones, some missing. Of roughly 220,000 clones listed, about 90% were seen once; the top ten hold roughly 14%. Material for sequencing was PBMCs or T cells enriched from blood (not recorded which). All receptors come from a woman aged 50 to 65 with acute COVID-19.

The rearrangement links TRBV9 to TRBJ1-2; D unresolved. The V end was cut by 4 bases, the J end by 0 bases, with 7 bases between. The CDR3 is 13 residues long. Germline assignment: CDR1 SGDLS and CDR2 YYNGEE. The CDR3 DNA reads TGTGCCAGCAGCTTAGGAGCTAACTATGGCTACACCTTC. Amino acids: CASSLGANYGYTF.

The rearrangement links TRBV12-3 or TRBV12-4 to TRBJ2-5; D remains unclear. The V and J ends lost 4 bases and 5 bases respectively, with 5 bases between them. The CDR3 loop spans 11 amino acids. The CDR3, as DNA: TGTGCCAGCAGTTCTTTGGAGACCCAGTACTTC. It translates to CASSSLETQYF.

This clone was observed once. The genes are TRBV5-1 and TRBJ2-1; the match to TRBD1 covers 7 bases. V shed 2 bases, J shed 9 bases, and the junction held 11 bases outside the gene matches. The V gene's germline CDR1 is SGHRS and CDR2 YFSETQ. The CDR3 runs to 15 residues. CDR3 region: CASSFRLDREGEQFF. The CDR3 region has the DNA TGCGCCAGCAGCTTTAGATTAGACAGGGAAGGTGAGCAGTTCTTC.

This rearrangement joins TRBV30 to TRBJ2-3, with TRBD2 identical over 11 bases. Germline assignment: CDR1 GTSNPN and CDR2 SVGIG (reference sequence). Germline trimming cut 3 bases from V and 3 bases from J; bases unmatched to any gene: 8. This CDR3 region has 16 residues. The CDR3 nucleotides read TGTGCCTGGAGACTAGCGGGAGCGGGCGGAACAGATACGCAGTATTTT. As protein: CAWRLAGAGGTDTQYF.

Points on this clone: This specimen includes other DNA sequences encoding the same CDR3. CDR3 residues: CASSPQGNQPQHF. CDR3 DNA: TGTGCCAGCTCACCCCAGGGAAATCAGCCCCAGCATTTT. This sequence joins TRBV18 and TRBJ1-5; TRBD1 might be the D (5 bases). The CDR3 consists of 13 residues. Trimming removed 3 bases from V and 4 bases from J, with 7 bases in between. In germline, CDR1 is KGHSH, CDR2 LQKENI.

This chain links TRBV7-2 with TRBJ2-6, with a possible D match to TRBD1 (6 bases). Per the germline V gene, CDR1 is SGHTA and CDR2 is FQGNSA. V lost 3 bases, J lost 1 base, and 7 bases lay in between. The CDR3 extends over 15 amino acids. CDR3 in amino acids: CASSFQGSGANVLTF. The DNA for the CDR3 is TGTGCCAGCAGCTTCCAGGGGTCTGGGGCCAACGTCCTGACTTTC. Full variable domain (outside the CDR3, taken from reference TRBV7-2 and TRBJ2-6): GAGVSQSPSNKVTEKGKDVELRCDPISGHTALYWYRQSLGQGLEFLIYFQGNSAPDKSGLPSDRFSAERTGGSVSTLTIQRTQQEDSAVYLCASSFQGSGANVLTFGAGSRLTVL.

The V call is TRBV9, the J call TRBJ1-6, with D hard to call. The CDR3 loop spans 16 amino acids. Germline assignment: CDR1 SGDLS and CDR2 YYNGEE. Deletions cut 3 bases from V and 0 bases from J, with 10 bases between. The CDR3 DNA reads TGTGCCAGCAGCGCTACCGGGAGCTCCTATAATTCACCCCTCCACTTT. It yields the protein CASSATGSSYNSPLHF.

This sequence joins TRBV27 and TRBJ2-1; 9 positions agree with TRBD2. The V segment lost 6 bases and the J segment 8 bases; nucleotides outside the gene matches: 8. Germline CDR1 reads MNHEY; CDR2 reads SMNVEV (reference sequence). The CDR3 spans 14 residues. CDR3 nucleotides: TGTGCCAGCAGGTCGGGACTAGCTGGCTATGAGCAGTTCTTC. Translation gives CASRSGLAGYEQFF.

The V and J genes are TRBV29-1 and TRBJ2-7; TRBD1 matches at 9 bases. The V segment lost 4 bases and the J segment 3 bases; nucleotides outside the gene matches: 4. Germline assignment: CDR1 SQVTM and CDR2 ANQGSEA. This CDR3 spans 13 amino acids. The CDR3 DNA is TGCAGCGTTGGACAGGGGGTTGGCTACGAGCAGTACTTC. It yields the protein CSVGQGVGYEQYF.

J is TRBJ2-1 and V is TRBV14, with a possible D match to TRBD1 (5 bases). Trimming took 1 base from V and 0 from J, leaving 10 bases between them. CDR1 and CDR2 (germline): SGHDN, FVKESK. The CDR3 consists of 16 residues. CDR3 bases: TGTGCCAGCAGCCAAGGTAGGGGCCGCTCCTACAATGAGCAGTTCTTC. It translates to CASSQGRGRSYNEQFF.

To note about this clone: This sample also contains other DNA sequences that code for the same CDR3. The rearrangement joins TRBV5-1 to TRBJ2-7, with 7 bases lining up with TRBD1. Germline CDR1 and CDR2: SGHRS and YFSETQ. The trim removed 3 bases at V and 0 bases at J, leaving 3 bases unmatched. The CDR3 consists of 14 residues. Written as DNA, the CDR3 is TGCGCCAGCAGCTCGAGGGACAGCTCCTACGAGCAGTACTTC. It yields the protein CASSSRDSSYEQYF. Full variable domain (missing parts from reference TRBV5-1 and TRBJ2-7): KAGVTQTPRYLIKTRGQQVTLSCSPISGHRSVSWYQQTPGQGLQFLFEYFSETQRNKGNFPGRFSGRQFSNSRSEMNVSTLELGDSALYLCASSSRDSSYEQYFGPGTRLTVT.

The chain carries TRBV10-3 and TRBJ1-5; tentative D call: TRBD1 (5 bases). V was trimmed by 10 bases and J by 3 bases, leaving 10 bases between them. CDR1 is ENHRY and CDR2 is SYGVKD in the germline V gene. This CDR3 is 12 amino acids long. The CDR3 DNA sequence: TGTGCCACCCAGGGTGCCAATCAGCCCCAGCATTTT. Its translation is CATQGANQPQHF.

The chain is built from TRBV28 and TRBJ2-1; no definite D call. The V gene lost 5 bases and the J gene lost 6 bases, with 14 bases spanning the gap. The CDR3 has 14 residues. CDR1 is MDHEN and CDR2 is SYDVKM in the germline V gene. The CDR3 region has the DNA TGTGCCAGCAGTGTACCCTCGAGAAGCAATGAGCAGTTCTTC. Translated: CASSVPSRSNEQFF. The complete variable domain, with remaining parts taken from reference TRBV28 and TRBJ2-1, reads DVKVTQSSRYLVKRTGEKVFLECVQDMDHENMFWYRQDPGLGLRLIYFSYDVKMKEKGDIPEGYSVSREKKERFSLILESASTNQTSMYLCASSVPSRSNEQFFGPGTRLTVL.

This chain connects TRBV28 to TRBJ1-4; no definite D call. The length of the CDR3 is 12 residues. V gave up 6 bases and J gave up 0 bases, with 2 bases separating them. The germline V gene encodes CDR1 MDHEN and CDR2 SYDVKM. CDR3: CASSSTNEKLFF. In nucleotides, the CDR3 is TGTGCCAGCAGCTCAACTAATGAAAAACTGTTTTTT.

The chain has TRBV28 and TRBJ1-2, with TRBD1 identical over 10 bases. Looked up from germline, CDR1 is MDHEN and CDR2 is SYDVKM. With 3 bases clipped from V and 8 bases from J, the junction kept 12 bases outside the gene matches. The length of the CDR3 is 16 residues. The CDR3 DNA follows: TGTGCCAGCAGTTTCCGGACAGGGGGGGATGTCCGGGGCTACACCTTC. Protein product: CASSFRTGGDVRGYTF.

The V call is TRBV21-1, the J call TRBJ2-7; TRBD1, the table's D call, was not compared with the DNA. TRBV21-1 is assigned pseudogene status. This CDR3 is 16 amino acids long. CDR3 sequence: CASSKGGRQGGNEQYF. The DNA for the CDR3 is TGTGCCAGCAGCAAAGGAGGGAGACAGGGGGGAAACGAGCAGTACTTC.

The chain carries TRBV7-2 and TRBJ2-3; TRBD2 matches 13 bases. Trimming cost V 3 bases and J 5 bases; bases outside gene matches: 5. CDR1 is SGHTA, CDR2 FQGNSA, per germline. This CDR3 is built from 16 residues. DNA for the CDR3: TGTGCCAGCAGCTTTGGACTAGCGGGAGCCGTAGATACGCAGTATTTT. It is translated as CASSFGLAGAVDTQYF.

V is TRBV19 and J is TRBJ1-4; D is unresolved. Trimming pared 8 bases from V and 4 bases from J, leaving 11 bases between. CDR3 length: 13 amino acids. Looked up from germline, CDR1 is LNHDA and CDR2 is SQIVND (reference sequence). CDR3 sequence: CASRPSHNEKLFF. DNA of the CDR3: TGTGCCAGTCGCCCCAGTCATAATGAAAAACTGTTTTTT. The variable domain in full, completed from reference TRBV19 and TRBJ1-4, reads DGGITQSPKYLFRKEGQNVTLSCEQNLNHDAMYWYRQDPGQGLRLIYYSQIVNDFQKGDIAEGYSVSREKKESFPLTVTSAQKNPTAFYLCASRPSHNEKLFFGSGTQLSVL.

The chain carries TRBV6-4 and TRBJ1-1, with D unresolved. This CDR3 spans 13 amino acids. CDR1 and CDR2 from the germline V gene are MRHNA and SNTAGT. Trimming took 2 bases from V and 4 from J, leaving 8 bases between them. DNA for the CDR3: TGTGCCAGCAGTGACAGAGAGGGCACTGAAGCTTTCTTT. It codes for CASSDREGTEAFF.

This CDR3 is CASSPGLAGYNEQFF. The DNA for the CDR3 is TGTGCCAGCAGCCCCGGACTAGCGGGTTACAATGAGCAGTTCTTC. This rearrangement joins TRBV28 to TRBJ2-1; 11 bases are a match to TRBD2. Germline values: CDR1 MDHEN, CDR2 SYDVKM. V lost 6 bases to trimming and J lost 4 bases; unmatched junction nucleotides: 5. This CDR3 comprises 15 residues.

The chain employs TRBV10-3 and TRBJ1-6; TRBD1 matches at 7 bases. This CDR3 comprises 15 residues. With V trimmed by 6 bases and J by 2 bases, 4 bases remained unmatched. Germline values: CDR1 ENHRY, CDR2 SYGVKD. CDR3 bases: TGTGCCATCAGGCCCGGGACAGCCTATAATTCACCCCTCCACTTT. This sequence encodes CAIRPGTAYNSPLHF.

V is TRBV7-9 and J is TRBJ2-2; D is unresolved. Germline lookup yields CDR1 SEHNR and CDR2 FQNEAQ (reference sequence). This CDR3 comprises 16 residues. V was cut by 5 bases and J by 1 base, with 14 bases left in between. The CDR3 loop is CASSPLQAKNTGELFF. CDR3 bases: TGTGCCAGCAGCCCACTACAAGCTAAGAACACCGGGGAGCTGTTTTTT.

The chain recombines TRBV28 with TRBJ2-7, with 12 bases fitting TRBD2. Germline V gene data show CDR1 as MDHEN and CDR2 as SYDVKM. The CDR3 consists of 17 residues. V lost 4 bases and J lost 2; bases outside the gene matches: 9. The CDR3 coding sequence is TGTGCCAGCAGTTATGGACTAGCGGGAATCCTGACCTACGAGCAGTACTTC. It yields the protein CASSYGLAGILTYEQYF.

CDR3: CASSQDSLFTYNEQFF. The CDR3 coding sequence is TGCGCCAGCAGCCAAGATTCCCTATTTACCTACAATGAGCAGTTCTTC. V is TRBV4-3 and J is TRBJ2-1, with D hard to call. Trimming removed 0 bases from V and 2 bases from J, with 11 bases in between. The CDR3 covers 16 residues. Germline CDR1 and CDR2: LGHNA and YSLEER.

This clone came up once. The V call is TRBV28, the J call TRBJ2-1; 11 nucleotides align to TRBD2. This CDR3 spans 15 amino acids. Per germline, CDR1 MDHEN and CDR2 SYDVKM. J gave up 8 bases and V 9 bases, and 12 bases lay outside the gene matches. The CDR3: CASYSGRVASYEQFF. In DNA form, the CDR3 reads TGTGCCAGTTATAGCGGGAGGGTGGCATCATATGAGCAGTTCTTC.

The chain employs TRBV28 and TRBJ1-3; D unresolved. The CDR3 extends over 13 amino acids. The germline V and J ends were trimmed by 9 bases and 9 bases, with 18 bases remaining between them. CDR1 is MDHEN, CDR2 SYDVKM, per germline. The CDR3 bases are TGTGCCAGTAAATACTCGCTTATTCCCACCATATATTTT. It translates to CASKYSLIPTIYF. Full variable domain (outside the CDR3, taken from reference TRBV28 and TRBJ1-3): DVKVTQSSRYLVKRTGEKVFLECVQDMDHENMFWYRQDPGLGLRLIYFSYDVKMKEKGDIPEGYSVSREKKERFSLILESASTNQTSMYLCASKYSLIPTIYFGEGSWLTVV.

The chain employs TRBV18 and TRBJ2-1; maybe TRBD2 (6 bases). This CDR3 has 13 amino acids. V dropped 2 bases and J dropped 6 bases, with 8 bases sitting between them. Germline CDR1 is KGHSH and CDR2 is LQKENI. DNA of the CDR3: TGTGCCAGCTCACCAGGGGGAGGCAATGAGCAGTTCTTC. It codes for CASSPGGGNEQFF.

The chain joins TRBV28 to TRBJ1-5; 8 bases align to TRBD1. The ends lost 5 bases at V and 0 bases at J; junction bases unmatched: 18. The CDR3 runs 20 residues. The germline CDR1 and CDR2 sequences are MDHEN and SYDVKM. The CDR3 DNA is TGTGCCAGCAGTCCGCTCGGGACAGGTAATCCCCTTTATAGCAATCAGCCCCAGCATTTT. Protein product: CASSPLGTGNPLYSNQPQHF.

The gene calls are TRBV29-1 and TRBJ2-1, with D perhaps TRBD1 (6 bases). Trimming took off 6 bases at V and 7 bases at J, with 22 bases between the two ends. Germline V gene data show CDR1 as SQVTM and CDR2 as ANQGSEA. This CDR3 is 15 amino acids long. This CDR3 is CSVATGFLGLNEQFF. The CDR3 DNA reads TGCAGCGTCGCCACAGGGTTTTTAGGGTTGAATGAGCAGTTCTTC.

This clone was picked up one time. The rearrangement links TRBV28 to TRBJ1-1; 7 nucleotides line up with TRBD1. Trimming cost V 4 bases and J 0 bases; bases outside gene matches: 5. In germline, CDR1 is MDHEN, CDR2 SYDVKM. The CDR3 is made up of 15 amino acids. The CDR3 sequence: CASSYGTDMNTEAFF. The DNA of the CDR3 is TGTGCCAGCAGTTACGGGACAGACATGAACACTGAAGCTTTCTTT.

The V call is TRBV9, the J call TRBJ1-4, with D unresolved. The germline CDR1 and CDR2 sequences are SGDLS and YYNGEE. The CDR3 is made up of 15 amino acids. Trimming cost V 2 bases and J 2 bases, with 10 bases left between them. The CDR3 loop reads CASSVMGSTNEKLFF. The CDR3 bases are TGTGCCAGCAGCGTCATGGGCTCTACTAATGAAAAACTGTTTTTT.

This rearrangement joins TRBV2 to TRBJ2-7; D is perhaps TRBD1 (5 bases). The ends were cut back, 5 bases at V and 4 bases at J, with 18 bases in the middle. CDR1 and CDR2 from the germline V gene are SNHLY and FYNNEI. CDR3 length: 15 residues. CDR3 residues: CASSLKGQYRYEQYF. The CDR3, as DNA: TGTGCCAGCAGTCTAAAAGGCCAGTACAGGTACGAGCAGTACTTC.